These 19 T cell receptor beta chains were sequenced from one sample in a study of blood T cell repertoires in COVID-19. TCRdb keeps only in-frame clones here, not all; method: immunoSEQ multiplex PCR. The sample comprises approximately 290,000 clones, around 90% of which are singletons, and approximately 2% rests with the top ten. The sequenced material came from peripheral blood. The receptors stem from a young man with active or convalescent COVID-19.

The CDR3 protein is CASSFSGAAGYTF. In DNA form, the CDR3 reads TGTGCCAGCAGTTTCTCTGGGGCAGCTGGCTACACCTTC. The V and J genes are TRBV27 and TRBJ1-2, with D perhaps matching TRBD1 (5 bases). CDR3 length: 13 residues. The V gene's germline CDR1 is MNHEY and CDR2 SMNVEV (reference sequence). V gave up 3 bases and J gave up 7 bases, with 12 bases separating them.

The CDR3 is CASSPTGGNQPQHF. CDR3 in DNA: TGTGCCAGCAGCCCGACAGGGGGGAATCAGCCCCAGCATTTT. The chain joins TRBV9 to TRBJ1-5; 9 bases match TRBD1. This CDR3 region has 14 residues. The germline CDR1 and CDR2 sequences are SGDLS and YYNGEE. V lost 4 bases, J lost 4 bases, and 3 bases stayed unmatched.

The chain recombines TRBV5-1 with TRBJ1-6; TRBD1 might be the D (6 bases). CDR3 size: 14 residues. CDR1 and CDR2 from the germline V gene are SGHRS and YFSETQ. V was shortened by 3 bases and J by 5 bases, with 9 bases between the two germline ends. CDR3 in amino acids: CASSSGQHNSPLHF. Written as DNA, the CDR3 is TGCGCCAGCAGCTCCGGACAGCATAATTCACCCCTCCACTTT.

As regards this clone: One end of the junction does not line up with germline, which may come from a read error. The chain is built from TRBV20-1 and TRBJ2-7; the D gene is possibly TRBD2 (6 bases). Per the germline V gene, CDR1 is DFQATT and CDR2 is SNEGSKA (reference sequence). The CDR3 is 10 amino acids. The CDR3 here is CSAGTYEQYF. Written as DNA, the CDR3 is TGTTCGGCGGGAACCTACGAGCAGTACTTC.

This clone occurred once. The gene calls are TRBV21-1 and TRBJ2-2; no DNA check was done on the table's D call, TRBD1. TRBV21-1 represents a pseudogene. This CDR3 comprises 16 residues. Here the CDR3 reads CASSPRTGPLTGELFF. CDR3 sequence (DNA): TGTGCCAGCAGCCCGCGGACAGGGCCCCTTACCGGGGAGCTGTTTTTT.

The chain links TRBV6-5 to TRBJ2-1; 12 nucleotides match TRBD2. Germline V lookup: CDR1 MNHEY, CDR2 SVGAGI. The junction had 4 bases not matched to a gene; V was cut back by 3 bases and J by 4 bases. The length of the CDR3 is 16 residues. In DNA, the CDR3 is TGTGCCAGCAGTTATCTAGCGGGGGGGCAATACAATGAGCAGTTCTTC. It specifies CASSYLAGGQYNEQFF.

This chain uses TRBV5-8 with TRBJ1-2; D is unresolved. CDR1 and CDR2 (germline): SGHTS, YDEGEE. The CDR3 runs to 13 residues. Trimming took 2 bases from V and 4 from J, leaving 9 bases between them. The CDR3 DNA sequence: TGTGCCAGCAGCTTAGACTTTGGCTATGGCTACACCTTC. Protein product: CASSLDFGYGYTF.

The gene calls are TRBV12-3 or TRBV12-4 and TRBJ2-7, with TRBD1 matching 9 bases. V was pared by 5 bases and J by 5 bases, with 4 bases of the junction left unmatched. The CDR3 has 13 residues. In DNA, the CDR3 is TGTGCCAGCAGTCTACAGGGGGCCAACGAGCAGTACTTC. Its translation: CASSLQGANEQYF.

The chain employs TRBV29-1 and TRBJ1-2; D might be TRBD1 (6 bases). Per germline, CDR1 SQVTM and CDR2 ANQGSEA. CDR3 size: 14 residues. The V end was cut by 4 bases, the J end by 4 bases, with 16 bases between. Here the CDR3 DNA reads TGCAGCGTTGGCAGGACAGATCACCCCTATGGCTACACCTTC. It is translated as CSVGRTDHPYGYTF.

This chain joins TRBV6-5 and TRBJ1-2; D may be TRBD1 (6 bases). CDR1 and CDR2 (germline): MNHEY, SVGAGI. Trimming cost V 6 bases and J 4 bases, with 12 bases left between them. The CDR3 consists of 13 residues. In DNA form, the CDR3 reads TGTGCCAGCAGGACAGGTCTTGGCTATGGCTACACCTTC. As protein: CASRTGLGYGYTF.

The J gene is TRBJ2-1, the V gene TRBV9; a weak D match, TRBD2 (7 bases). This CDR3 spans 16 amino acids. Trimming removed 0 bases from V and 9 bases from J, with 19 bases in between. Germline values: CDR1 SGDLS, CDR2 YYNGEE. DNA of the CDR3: TGTGCCAGCAGCGTAGTATCGGGGGGCGGATTGGGTGAGCAGTTCTTC. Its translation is CASSVVSGGGLGEQFF.

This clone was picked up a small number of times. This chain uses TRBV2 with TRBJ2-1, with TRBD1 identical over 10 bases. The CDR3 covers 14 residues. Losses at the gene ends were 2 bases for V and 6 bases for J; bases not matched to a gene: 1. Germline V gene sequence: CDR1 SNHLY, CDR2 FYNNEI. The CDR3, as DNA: TGTGCCAGCAGTGAATGGGACAGGGGCAATGAGCAGTTCTTC. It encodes CASSEWDRGNEQFF. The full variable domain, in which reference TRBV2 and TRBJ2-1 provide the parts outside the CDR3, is EPEVTQTPSHQVTQMGQEVILRCVPISNHLYFYWYRQILGQKVEFLVSFYNNEISEKSEIFDDQFSVERPDGSNFTLKIRSTKLEDSAMYFCASSEWDRGNEQFFGPGTRLTVL.

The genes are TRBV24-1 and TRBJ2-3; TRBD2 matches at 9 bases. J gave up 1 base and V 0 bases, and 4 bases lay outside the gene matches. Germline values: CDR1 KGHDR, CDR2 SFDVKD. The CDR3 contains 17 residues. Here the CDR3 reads CATSDLPSGTRTDTQYF. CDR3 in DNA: TGTGCCACCAGTGATTTGCCTAGCGGGACACGCACAGATACGCAGTATTTT.

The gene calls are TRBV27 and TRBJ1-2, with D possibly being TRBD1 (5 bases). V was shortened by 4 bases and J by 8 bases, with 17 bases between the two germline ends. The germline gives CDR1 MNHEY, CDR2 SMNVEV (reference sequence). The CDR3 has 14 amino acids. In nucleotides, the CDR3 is TGTGCCAGCAGTTCGGGCCTCAGGGTGGACGGCTACACCTTC. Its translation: CASSSGLRVDGYTF.

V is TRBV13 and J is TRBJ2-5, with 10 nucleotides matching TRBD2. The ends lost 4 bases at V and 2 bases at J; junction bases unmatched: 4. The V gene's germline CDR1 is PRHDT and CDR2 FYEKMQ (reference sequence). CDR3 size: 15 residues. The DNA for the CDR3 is TGTGCCAGCAGCTCGAGGACTAGCGGACAAGAGACCCAGTACTTC. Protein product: CASSSRTSGQETQYF.

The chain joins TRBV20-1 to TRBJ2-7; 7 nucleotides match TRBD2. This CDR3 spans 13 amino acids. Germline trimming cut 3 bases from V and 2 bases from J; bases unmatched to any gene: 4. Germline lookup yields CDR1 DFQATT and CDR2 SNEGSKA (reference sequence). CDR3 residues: CSASAGATYEQYF. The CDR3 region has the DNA TGCAGTGCTAGTGCGGGAGCGACCTACGAGCAGTACTTC.

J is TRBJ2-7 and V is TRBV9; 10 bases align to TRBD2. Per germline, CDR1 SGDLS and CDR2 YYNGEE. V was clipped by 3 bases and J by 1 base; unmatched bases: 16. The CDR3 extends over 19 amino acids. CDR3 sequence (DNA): TGTGCCAGCAGCGCGGACACCGGGACTAGCGATTTCCTTTCCTACGAGCAGTACTTC. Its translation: CASSADTGTSDFLSYEQYF.

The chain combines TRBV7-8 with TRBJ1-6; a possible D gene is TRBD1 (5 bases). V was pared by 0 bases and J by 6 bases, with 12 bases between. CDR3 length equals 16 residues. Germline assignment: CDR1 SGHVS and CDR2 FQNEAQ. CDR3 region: CASSLAIGVRNSPLHF. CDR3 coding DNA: TGTGCCAGCAGCTTAGCGATAGGGGTCCGTAATTCACCCCTCCACTTT. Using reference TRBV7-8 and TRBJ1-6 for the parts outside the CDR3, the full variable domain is GAGVSQSPRYKVAKRGQDVALRCDPISGHVSLFWYQQALGQGPEFLTYFQNEAQLDKSGLPSDRFFAERPEGSVSTLKIQRTQQEDSAVYLCASSLAIGVRNSPLHFGNGTRLTVT.

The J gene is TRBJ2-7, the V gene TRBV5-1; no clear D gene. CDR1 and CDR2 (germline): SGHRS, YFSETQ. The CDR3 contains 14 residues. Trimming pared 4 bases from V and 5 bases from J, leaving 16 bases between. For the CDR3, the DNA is TGCGCCAGCAGCCTGGAGATCTCTCGGGACGAGCAGTACTTC. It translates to CASSLEISRDEQYF.